The entry below describes one TCR beta chain. Its target is not known. This entry belongs to a study of beta chain features in type 1 diabetes. TCRB transcripts that were expressed got sequenced, as all of the isolated RNA had been reverse transcribed. Some clones are missing from TCRdb's copy, which holds only in-frame ones; the method was immunoSEQ multiplex PCR. The sample consists of under 500,000 clones, approximately 31% of them appearing once. The study's findings and limits: The question of HLA type influencing TCRB rearrangement was one that remained unresolved here. In every one of the four CD4+ subsets, TCRB CDR3s were moderately but significantly shorter in Type 1 diabetes patients. Junctions at VDJ sites from type 1 diabetes patients had fewer insertions and more deletions. The naive, central memory and Treg TCRB repertoires showed an apparent similarity that was greater among patients than among healthy donors.

The V end lost 5 bases, the J end lost 5 bases, and 13 bases lay between the germline ends. The CDR3 is 14 residues long. Per germline, CDR1 MNHNY and CDR2 SVGAGI (reference sequence). The TCR comes from a man between 18 and 35 years old in good health. V usage is TRBV6-6 and J usage is TRBJ1-5, with D possibly TRBD1 on 6 matching bases. Sequencing input: naive CD4+ T cells from blood. This CDR3 is CASSNRDKYQPQHF. CDR3 DNA: TGTGCCAGCAGTAACCGGGACAAATATCAGCCCCAGCATTTT.